The entry that follows covers one T cell receptor (beta chain) sequence. The CDR3 spans 15 residues. Germline V CDR1 and CDR2: MGHRA, YSYEKL. The J segment lost 4 bases and the V segment lost 0 bases, leaving 2 bases of the junction unmatched. Sequencing was performed with immunoSEQ multiplex PCR; in TCRdb, only in-frame clones are kept and a portion is missing. This table holds approximately 69,000 clones, more than 70% found once. These data belong to a study of control samples from healthy donors and cancer patients. The sequencing input was PBMCs. The chain combines TRBV4-1 with TRBJ2-7, with 11 bases that match TRBD1. The source is a man aged 60 to 75 with colorectal cancer. The CDR3 loop reads CASSQEGQGVYEQYF. DNA of the CDR3: TGCGCCAGCAGCCAAGAGGGACAGGGGGTGTACGAGCAGTACTTC.